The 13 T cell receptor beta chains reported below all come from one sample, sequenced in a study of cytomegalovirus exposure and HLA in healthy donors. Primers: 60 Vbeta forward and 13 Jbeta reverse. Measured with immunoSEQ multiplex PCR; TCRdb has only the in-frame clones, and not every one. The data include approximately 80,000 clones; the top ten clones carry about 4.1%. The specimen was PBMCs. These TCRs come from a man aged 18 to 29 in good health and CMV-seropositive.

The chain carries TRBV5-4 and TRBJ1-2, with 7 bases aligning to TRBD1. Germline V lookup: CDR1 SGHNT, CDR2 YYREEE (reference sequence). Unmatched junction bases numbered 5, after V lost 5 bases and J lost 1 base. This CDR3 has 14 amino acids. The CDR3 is CASSPQGVNYGYTF. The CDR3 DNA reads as TGTGCCAGCAGTCCCCAGGGGGTTAACTATGGCTACACCTTC.

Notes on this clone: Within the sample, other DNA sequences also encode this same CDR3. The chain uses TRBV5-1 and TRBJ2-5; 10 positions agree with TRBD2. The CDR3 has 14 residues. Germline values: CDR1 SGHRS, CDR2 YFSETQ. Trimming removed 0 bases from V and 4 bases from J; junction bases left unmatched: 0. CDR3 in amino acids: CASSLGLAGETQYF. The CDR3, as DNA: TGCGCCAGCAGCTTGGGACTAGCGGGAGAGACCCAGTACTTC.

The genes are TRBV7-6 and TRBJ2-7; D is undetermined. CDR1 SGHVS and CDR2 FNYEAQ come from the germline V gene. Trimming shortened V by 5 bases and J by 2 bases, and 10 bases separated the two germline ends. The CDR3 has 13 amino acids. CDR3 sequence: CASSTEATYEQYF. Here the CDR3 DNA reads TGTGCCAGCAGCACTGAGGCCACCTACGAGCAGTACTTC.

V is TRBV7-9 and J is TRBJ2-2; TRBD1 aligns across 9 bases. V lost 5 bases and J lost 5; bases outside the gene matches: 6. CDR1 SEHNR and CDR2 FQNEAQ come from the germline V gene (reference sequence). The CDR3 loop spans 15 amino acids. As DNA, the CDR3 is TGTGCCAGCAGCCTCACAGGGGGCCGGACCGGGGAGCTGTTTTTT. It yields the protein CASSLTGGRTGELFF.

Written as DNA, the CDR3 is TGCGCCAGCAGCTTGGGCTGGGGGCGGGATCAGCCCCAGCATTTT. As protein: CASSLGWGRDQPQHF. The rearrangement joins TRBV5-1 to TRBJ1-5; D might be TRBD1 (6 bases). V was cut by 0 bases and J by 5 bases, with 12 bases left in between. Germline-derived CDR1 and CDR2 are SGHRS and YFSETQ. CDR3 length: 15 amino acids.

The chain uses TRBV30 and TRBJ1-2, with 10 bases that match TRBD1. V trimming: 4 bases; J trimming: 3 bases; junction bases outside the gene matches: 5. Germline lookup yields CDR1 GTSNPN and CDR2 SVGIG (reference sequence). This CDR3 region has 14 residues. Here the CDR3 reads CAWTLTGGDYGYTF. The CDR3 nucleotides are TGTGCCTGGACCTTGACAGGGGGCGACTATGGCTACACCTTC.

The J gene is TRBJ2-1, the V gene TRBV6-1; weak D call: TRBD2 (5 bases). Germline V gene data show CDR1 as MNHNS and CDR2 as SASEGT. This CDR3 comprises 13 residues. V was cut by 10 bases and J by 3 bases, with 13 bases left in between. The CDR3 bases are TGTGCCACTCCCTTCGGGGACTACAATGAGCAGTTCTTC. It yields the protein CATPFGDYNEQFF.

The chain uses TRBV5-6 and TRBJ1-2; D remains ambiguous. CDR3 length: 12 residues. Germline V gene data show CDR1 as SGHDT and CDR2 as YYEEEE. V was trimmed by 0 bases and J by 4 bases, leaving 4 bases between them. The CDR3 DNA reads TGTGCCAGCAGCTTGGGGGCCTATGGCTACACCTTC. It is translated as CASSLGAYGYTF.

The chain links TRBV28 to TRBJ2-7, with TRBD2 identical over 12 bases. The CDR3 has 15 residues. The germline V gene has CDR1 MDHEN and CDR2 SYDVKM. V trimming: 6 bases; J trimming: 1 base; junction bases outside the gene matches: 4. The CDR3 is CASRLTSGRSYEQYF. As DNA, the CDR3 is TGTGCCAGCAGGTTGACTAGCGGGAGATCCTACGAGCAGTACTTC.

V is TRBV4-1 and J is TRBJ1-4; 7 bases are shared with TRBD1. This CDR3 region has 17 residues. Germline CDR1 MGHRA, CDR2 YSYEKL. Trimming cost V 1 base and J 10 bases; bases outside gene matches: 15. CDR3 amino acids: CASSQGTGAGDEGKLFF. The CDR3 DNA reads TGCGCCAGCAGCCAAGGGACAGGAGCGGGTGATGAAGGAAAACTGTTTTTT.

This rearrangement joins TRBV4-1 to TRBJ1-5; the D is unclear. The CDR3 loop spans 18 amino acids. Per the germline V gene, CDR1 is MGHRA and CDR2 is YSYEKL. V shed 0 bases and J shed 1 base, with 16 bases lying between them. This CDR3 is CASSQEQTDLWSNQPQHF. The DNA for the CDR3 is TGCGCCAGCAGCCAAGAACAAACCGATTTATGGAGCAATCAGCCCCAGCATTTT.

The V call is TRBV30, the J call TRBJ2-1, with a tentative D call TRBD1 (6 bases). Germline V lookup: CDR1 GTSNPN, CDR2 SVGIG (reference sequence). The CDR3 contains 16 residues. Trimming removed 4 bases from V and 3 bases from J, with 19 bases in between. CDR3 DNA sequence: TGTGCCTGGAACAGAAAACAGGGTGGAATCTACAATGAGCAGTTCTTC. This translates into CAWNRKQGGIYNEQFF. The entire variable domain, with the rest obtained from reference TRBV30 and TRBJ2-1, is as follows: SQTIHQWPATLVQPVGSPLSLECTVEGTSNPNLYWYRQAAGRGLQLLFYSVGIGQISSEVPQNLSASRPQDRQFILSSKKLLLSDSGFYLCAWNRKQGGIYNEQFFGPGTRLTVL.

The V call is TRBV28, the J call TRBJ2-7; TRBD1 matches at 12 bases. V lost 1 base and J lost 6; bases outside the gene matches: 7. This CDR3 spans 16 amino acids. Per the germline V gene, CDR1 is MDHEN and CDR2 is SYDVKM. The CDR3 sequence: CASSLFPGQGAFEQYF. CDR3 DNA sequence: TGTGCCAGCAGTTTATTCCCGGGACAGGGGGCTTTCGAGCAGTACTTC. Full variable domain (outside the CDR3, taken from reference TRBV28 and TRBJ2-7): DVKVTQSSRYLVKRTGEKVFLECVQDMDHENMFWYRQDPGLGLRLIYFSYDVKMKEKGDIPEGYSVSREKKERFSLILESASTNQTSMYLCASSLFPGQGAFEQYFGPGTRLTVT.